This T cell receptor beta chain was sequenced for a study of CD8+ T cells in alopecia areata (dated by TCRdb to 2017 to 2018). Concerning the study at large: The treated patients, all with moderate-to-severe alopecia areata, were enrolled in an open-label pilot trial of oral tofacitinib given at 5 to 10 mg twice daily. Patients stayed on tofacitinib for 6 to 18 months and then had 6 months of follow-up off drug so that delayed response and recurrence could be assessed. In treated patients, disease severity was measured using the SALT score, which gives the percentage of scalp surface area affected. High-throughput TCRbeta sequencing was used to examine T cell clonal expansion in alopecia areata in both the C3H/HeJ mouse model and human patients. On the human side, TCRbeta sequencing was run on scalp tissue and on sorted CD4+ and CD8+ peripheral blood T cells from healthy controls and from alopecia areata patients with either patchy or totalis/universalis disease. Biopsies were taken from tofacitinib-treated patients at baseline and again at 4 and 24 weeks into treatment, and several of those patients also had a later scalp biopsy. Scalp clonality was compared across normal scalp (n=4), patchy alopecia areata scalp (n=8), and alopecia totalis/universalis scalp (n=8). RNA was obtained with the PAXgene miRNA kit for fixed scalp, the miRNeasy kit for PBMCs, and the RNeasy kit for mouse skin. immunoSEQ multiplex PCR using 35 Vbeta forward primers and 13 Jbeta reverse primers was used to amplify TCRbeta CDR3 regions. Results the study describes overall, beyond this receptor: Higher clonality and more expanded CD8+ clones were observed in lesional scalp than in normal scalp, particularly in alopecia totalis/universalis, a finding suggestive of antigenic drive. Because the treated cohort was small and included a single nonresponder, larger studies are needed to assess links between baseline CD8+ expansion and response. Tofacitinib significantly lowered scalp clonality and the number of expanded CD8+ clones among the top 100 scalp clones. Scalp TCR repertoire analysis is complicated because resident alphabeta T cells in normal human skin are also sequenced, whereas mouse skin is dominated by gammadelta T cells. Many expanded lesional clones persisted in scalp and blood during tofacitinib treatment, which may partly explain relapse after stopping treatment. Shared TCR sequences between patients were less evident than in mice, which may be partly attributable to HLA diversity in the patient population.

Unmatched junction bases come to 1, with V trimmed by 5 bases and J by 4 bases. CDR1 SQVTM and CDR2 ANQGSEA were looked up in the germline V gene. Inclusive of the bounding cysteine and phenylalanine, the CDR3 is 13 residues long. The sequence is cut down to CDR3 DNA, 39 bases in frame from base 1. Library preparation employed the immunoSEQ multiplex PCR assay. For TCR sequencing, RNA was extracted from every sample and reverse transcribed into cDNA to serve as template. SuperScript III was used for first-strand cDNA synthesis, primed with a 2:1 mix of oligo-dT and random hexamers. Amplification bias was assessed with a synthetic immune receptor repertoire, and residual bias was removed computationally. Under the source paper's analysis protocol: Raw reads were preprocessed to remove errors, and CDR3 was defined according to IMGT conventions as the region from the conserved cysteine to phenylalanine. To get clonality, Shannon entropy was normalized by log2 of the number of productive unique TCRs and the result was subtracted from 1. CD4 or CD8 identity of scalp clones was inferred by cross-referencing scalp TCRbeta sequences with sorted blood CD4 and CD8 repertoires. What TCRdb holds here is the immuneACCESS table cut down to in-frame rearrangements. Part of the clones is not present; checked against another copy, under half of the missing clones reflect an unresolved V gene, and the others are unexplained. Clone size and V and J calls were adopted from that table, with D and trimming inferred from the DNA. Within this sample are 130,000 or so clones, with under 65% of them counted one time only. The ten largest clones capture 4.5% to 6% of the sample.

Turning to this clone: There is no known antigen for this receptor. The sample holds no much larger clone one base away, and base qualities are not on file.

The sample's time point label is to be understood as: more than 3 weeks on oral tofacitinib. The treatment or condition label for this specimen denotes: oral pan-JAK inhibitor, 5-10 mg twice daily. From alopecia areata patients, peripheral blood was collected along with lesional scalp punch biopsies. After PBMCs were isolated by density centrifugation and stained for CD3, CD4 and CD8, a FACSAria was used to sort CD4+ and CD8+ T cells. The chain uses TRBV29-1 and TRBJ2-4; 11 bases in the middle match TRBD2. This TCR came from a human donor with alopecia areata. Sequencing was performed on CD4+ T cells sorted from blood, taken at week 4, from a patient treated with tofacitinib. The DNA reads as follows: TGCAGCGTTAGGACTAGCGGGAAAAACATTCAGTACTTC. Its translation reads: CSVRTSGKNIQYF.